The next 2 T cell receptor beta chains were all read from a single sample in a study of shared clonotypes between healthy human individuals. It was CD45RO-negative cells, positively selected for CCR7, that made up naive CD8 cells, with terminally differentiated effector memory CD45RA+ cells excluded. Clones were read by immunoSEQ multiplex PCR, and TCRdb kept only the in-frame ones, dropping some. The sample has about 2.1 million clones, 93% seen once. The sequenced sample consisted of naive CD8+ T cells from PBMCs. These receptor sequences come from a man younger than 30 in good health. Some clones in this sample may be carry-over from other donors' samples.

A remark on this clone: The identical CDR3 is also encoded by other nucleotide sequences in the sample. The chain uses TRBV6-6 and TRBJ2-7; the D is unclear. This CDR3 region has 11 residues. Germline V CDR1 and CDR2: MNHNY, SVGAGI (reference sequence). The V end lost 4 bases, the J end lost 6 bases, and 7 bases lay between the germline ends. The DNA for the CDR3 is TGTGCCAGCAGTTTGGGGTCCGAGCAGTACTTC. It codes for CASSLGSEQYF.

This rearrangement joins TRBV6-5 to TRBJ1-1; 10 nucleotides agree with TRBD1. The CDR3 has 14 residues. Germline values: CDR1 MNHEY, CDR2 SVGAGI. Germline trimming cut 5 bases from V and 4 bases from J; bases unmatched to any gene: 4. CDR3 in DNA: TGTGCCAGCAGTATGAGGACAGGGGGCACTGAAGCTTTCTTT. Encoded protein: CASSMRTGGTEAFF.